This T cell receptor (beta chain) was identified in a study of T cells in Graves' hyperthyroidism and ophthalmopathy. Findings and caveats of the study: Most thyroid clonotypes expanded above 0.001 appeared in blood too.

This clonotype came up a few times. As yet, its antigen is unknown. RNA transcripts served as the template for amplifying TCR beta CDR3 regions. The HTBI set primed first-round TCR CDR3 RT-PCR. Using its own MiXCR run on the multiplex PCR reads, TCRdb lists one record per CDR3 protein. The table records just under 750,000 distinct CDR3 sequences, approximately 36% of them present only once. V gave up 4 bases and J gave up 11 bases, with 15 bases separating them. The CDR3 extends over 13 amino acids. Per the germline V gene, CDR1 is LNHDA and CDR2 is SQIVND (reference sequence). Graves' hyperthyroidism was deemed stable absent ophthalmopathy progression within 18 months. Clinical symptoms, serum thyroxine, TRAb, thyroid ultrasound and orbital computed tomography established diagnosis.

V and J are TRBV19 and TRBJ1-5; perhaps TRBD1 as D (5 bases). Sample: blood. This receptor was obtained from a woman in her forties with Graves' hyperthyroidism. The chain's CDR3 is CASSKPGQGAQHF. In DNA, the CDR3 is TGTGCCAGTAGTAAACCCGGGCAAGGGGCCCAGCATTTT.